This entry describes one T cell receptor (beta chain). CDR1 and CDR2 (germline): MDHEN, SYDVKM. V was clipped by 8 bases and J by 4 bases, with 12 bases between them. The CDR3 has 14 amino acids. Both 60 Vbeta primers and 13 Jbeta primers went into the PCR. TCRdb keeps only in-frame clones here, not all; method: immunoSEQ multiplex PCR. The sample lists 60,000 to 85,000 clones, about four fifths occurring once. The donors gave bone marrow, and they were healthy. The data are from a study of cytomegalovirus exposure and HLA in healthy donors. Sequences were obtained from PBMCs. This sequence joins TRBV28 and TRBJ2-6; D not certain. This receptor was obtained from a man in his forties in good health and CMV-seronegative. The DNA for the CDR3 is TGTGCCAGCGAAAGCAGGTCCGGGGCCAACGTCCTGACTTTC. Translated, it gives CASESRSGANVLTF. The full variable domain, rest sourced from reference TRBV28 and TRBJ2-6, is DVKVTQSSRYLVKRTGEKVFLECVQDMDHENMFWYRQDPGLGLRLIYFSYDVKMKEKGDIPEGYSVSREKKERFSLILESASTNQTSMYLCASESRSGANVLTFGAGSRLTVL.